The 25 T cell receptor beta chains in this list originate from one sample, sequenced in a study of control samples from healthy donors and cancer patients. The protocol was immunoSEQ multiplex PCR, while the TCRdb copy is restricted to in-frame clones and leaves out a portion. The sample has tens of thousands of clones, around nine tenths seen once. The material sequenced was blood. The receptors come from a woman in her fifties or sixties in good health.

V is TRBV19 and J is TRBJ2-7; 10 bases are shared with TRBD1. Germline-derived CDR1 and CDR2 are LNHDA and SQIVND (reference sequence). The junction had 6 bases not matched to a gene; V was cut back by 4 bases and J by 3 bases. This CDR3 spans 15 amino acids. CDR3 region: CASSTTGGDVYEQYF. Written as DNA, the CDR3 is TGTGCCAGTAGTACGACAGGGGGCGATGTCTACGAGCAGTACTTC. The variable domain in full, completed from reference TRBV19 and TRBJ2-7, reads DGGITQSPKYLFRKEGQNVTLSCEQNLNHDAMYWYRQDPGQGLRLIYYSQIVNDFQKGDIAEGYSVSREKKESFPLTVTSAQKNPTAFYLCASSTTGGDVYEQYFGPGTRLTVT.

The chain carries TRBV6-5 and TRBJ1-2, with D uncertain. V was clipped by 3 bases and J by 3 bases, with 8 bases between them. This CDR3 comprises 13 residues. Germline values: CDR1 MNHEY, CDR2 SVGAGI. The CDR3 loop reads CASSYTEDYGYTF. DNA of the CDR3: TGTGCCAGCAGTTATACGGAGGACTATGGCTACACCTTC.

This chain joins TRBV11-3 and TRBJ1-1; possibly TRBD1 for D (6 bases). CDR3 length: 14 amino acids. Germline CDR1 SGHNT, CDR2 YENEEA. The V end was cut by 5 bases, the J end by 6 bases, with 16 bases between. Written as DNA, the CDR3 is TGTGCCAGCAGCCCCTTAGCTTACAGGGCTGAAGCTTTCTTT. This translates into CASSPLAYRAEAFF.

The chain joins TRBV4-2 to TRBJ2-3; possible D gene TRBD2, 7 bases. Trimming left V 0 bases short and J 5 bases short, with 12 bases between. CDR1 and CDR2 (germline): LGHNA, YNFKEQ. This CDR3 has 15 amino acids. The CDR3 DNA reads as TGTGCCAGCAGCCAAGAAAGGGGGGGCGTAGATACGCAGTATTTT. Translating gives CASSQERGGVDTQYF.

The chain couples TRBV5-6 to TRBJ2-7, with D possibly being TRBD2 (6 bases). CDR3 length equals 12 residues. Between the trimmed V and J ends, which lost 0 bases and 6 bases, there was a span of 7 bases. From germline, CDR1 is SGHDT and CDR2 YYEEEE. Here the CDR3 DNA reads TGTGCCAGCAGCTTGGTGGAGGGCGAGCAGTACTTC. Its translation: CASSLVEGEQYF.

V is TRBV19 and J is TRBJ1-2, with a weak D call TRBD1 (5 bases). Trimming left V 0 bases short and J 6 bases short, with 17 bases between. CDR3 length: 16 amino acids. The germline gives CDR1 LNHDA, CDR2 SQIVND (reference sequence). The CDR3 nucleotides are TGTGCCAGTAGTATAGATTCTAGGAGGGGTTCCCATGGCTACACCTTC. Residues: CASSIDSRRGSHGYTF.

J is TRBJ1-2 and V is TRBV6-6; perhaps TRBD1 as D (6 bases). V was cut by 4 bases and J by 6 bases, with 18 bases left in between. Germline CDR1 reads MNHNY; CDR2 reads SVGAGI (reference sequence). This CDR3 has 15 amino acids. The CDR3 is CASSSQGLGADGYTF. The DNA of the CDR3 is TGTGCCAGCAGTTCTCAGGGATTGGGGGCGGATGGCTACACCTTC.

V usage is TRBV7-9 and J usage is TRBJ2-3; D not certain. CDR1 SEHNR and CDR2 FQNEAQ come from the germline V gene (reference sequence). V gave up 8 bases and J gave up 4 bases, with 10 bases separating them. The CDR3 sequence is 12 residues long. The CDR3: CASAGRSDTQYF. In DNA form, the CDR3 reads TGTGCCAGCGCCGGCCGTTCAGATACGCAGTATTTT.

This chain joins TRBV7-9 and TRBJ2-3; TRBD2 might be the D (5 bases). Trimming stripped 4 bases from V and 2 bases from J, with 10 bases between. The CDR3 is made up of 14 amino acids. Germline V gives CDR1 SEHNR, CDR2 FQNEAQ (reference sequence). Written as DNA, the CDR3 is TGTGCCAGCAGCTCCGAGGGCTTCACAGATACGCAGTATTTT. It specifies CASSSEGFTDTQYF.

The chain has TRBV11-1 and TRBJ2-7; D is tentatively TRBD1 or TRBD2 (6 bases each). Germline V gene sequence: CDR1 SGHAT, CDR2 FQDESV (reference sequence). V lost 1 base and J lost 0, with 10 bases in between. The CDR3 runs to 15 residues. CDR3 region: CASSLEQGGSYEQYF. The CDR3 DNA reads TGTGCCAGCAGCTTAGAACAGGGAGGCTCCTACGAGCAGTACTTC.

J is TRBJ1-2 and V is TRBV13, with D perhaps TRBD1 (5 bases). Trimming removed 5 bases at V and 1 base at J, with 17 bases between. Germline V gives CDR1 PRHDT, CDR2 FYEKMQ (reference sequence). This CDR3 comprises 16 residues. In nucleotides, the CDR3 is TGTGCCAGCAGCCGTATTGGGGGGAAAGATAACTATGGCTACACCTTC. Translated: CASSRIGGKDNYGYTF.

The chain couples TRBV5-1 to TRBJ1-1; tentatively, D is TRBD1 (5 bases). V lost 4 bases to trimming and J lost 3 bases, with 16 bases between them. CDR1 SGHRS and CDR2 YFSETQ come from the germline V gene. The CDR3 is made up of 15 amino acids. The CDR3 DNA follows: TGCGCCAGCAGCACCCAGCCGGGACCGGACACTGAAGCTTTCTTT. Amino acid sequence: CASSTQPGPDTEAFF.

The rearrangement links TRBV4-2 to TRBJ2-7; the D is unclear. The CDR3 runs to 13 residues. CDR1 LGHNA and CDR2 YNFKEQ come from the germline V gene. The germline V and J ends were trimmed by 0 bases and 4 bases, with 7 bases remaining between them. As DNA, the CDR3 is TGTGCCAGCAGCCAAGATCTTGGGTACGAGCAGTACTTC. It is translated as CASSQDLGYEQYF.

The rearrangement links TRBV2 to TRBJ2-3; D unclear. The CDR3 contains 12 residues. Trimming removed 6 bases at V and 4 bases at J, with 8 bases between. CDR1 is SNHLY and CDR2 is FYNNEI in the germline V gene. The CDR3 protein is CASRLIADTQYF. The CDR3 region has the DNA TGTGCCAGCAGACTTATAGCAGATACGCAGTATTTT.

Here the CDR3 reads CASSLDGQGIGPLHF. The DNA of the CDR3 is TGCGCCAGCAGCTTGGATGGACAGGGTATCGGACCCCTCCACTTT. V and J are TRBV5-1 and TRBJ1-6, with 8 nucleotides matching TRBD1. The CDR3 loop spans 15 amino acids. In germline, CDR1 is SGHRS, CDR2 YFSETQ. J gave up 12 bases and V 0 bases, and 8 bases lay outside the gene matches.

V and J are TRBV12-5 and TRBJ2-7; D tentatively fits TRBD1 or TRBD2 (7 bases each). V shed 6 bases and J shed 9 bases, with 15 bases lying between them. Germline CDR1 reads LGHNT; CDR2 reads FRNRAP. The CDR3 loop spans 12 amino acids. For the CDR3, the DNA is TGTGCTAGTGGAACGCCAGGGGGGGGGCAGTACTTC. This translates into CASGTPGGGQYF.

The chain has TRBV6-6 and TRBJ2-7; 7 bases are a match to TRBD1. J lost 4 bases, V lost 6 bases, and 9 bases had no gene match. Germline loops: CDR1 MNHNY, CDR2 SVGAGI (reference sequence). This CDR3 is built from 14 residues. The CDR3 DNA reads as TGTGCCAGCAGGACCCCCGGGACAGCATACGAGCAGTACTTC. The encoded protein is CASRTPGTAYEQYF.

The CDR3 here is CASSPGDGYTF. Written as DNA, the CDR3 is TGTGCCAGCTCACCAGGGGACGGCTACACCTTC. The chain joins TRBV18 to TRBJ1-2; TRBD1 might be the D (5 bases). The ends were cut back, 2 bases at V and 8 bases at J, with 6 bases in the middle. CDR1 KGHSH and CDR2 LQKENI come from the germline V gene. The CDR3 totals 11 residues.

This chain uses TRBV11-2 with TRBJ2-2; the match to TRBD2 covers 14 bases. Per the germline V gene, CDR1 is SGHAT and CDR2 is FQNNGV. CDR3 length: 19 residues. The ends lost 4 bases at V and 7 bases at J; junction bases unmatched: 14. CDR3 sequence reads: CASSSHGLAGGTAHGELFF. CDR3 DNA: TGTGCCAGCAGCTCCCACGGACTAGCGGGGGGAACAGCCCACGGGGAGCTGTTTTTT. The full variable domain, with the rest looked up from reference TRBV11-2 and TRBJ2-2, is EAGVAQSPRYKIIEKRQSVAFWCNPISGHATLYWYQQILGQGPKLLIQFQNNGVVDDSQLPKDRFSAERLKGVDSTLKIQPAKLEDSAVYLCASSSHGLAGGTAHGELFFGEGSRLTVL.

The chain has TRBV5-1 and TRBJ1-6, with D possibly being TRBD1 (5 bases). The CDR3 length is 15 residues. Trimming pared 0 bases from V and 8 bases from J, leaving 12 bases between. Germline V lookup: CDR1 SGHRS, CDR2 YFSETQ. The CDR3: CASSLAGGLDSPLHF. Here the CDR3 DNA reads TGCGCCAGCAGCTTGGCGGGGGGGTTGGATTCACCCCTCCACTTT.

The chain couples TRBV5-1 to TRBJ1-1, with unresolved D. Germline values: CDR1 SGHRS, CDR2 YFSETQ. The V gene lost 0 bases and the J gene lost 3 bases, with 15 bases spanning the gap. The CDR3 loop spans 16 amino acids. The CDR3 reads CASSLDLRSGYTEAFF. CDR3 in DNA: TGCGCCAGCAGCTTGGATCTAAGGTCCGGGTACACTGAAGCTTTCTTT.

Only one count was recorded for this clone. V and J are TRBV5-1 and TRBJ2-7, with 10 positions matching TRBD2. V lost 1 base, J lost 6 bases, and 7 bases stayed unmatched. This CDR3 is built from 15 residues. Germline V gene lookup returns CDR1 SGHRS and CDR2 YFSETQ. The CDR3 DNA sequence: TGCGCCAGCAGCTTGTCTGCTAGCGGGGGCGTCGAGCAGTACTTC. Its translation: CASSLSASGGVEQYF.

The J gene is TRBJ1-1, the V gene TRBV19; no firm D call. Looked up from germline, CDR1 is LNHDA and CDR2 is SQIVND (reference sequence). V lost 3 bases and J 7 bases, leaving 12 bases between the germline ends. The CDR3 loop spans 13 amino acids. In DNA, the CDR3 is TGTGCCAGTAGTATTAGAGCCTTCGATGAAGCTTTCTTT. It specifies CASSIRAFDEAFF. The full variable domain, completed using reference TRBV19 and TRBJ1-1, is DGGITQSPKYLFRKEGQNVTLSCEQNLNHDAMYWYRQDPGQGLRLIYYSQIVNDFQKGDIAEGYSVSREKKESFPLTVTSAQKNPTAFYLCASSIRAFDEAFFGQGTRLTVV.

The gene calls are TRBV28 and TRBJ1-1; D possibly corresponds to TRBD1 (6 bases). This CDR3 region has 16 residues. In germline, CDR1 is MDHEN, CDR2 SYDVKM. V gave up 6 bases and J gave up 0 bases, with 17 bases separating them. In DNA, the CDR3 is TGTGCCAGCAGCCCGGGGGCCCTTACATTGAACACTGAAGCTTTCTTT. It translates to CASSPGALTLNTEAFF.

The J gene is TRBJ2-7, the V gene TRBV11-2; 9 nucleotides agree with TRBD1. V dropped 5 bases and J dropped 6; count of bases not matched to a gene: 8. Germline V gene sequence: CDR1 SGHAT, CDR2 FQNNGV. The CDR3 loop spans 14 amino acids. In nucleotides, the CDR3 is TGTGCCAGCAGCGTAACTGGACAGGGGCGCGAGCAGTACTTC. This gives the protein CASSVTGQGREQYF.